The present T cell receptor (beta chain) was sequenced within a study of spatial heterogeneity in lung cancer. Study as a whole: On average, each unique TCR and UMI combination appeared more than ten times in raw reads.

A unique molecular identifier was carried by every single TCR cDNA molecule. TCRdb recomputed calls from the 5' RACE reads with MiXCR, one row per CDR3 protein. Of approximately 25,000 distinct CDR3 sequences listed, about 9.3% are singletons. The time point here: sample taken at primary tumor resection. The donors comprised approximately 75 untreated early-stage non-small cell lung cancer patients. The study sequenced unsorted whole RNA from tumor, nontumor lung or frozen PBMC. Study outcomes and limitations: Higher tumor mutation counts went along with higher counts of expanded intratumoral alpha and beta TCRs.

This clonotype was recorded a few times. Its antigen remains unidentified. The V segment lost 4 bases and the J segment 2 bases; nucleotides outside the gene matches: 2. Germline-derived CDR1 and CDR2 are MNHEY and SVGAGI. This CDR3 is built from 15 residues. The chain links TRBV6-5 to TRBJ2-6; 7 bases map to TRBD1. The specimen was lung tumor tissue, collected at surgery. This TCR derives from a male donor with early-stage non-small cell lung cancer. CDR3 sequence (DNA): TGTGCCAGCAGTTTCGGACAGGCTGGGGCCAACGTCCTGACTTTC. Its translation: CASSFGQAGANVLTF.